This T cell receptor beta chain derives from a study of OX40 agonist ivuxolimab in advanced cancers. A note on this clone: The antigen is undetermined.

The junction had 7 bases not matched to a gene; V was cut back by 3 bases and J by 4 bases. The CDR3 length is 16 residues. The germline V gene encodes CDR1 LNHDA and CDR2 SQIVND (reference sequence). The study's findings and limits: Expanded clones were, on average, more numerous in CD8+ T cells than in CD4+.

Clones were read by immunoSEQ multiplex PCR, and TCRdb kept only the in-frame ones, dropping some. The sample holds about 67,000 clones; approximately 81% are singletons and the top ten take roughly 0.7%. The source of this sequence is an adult with an advanced solid tumor such as melanoma, head and neck, liver or kidney cancer. The sample in question was CD4+ or CD8+ T cells sorted from blood, obtained in a trial of the OX40 agonist ivuxolimab. This chain joins TRBV19 and TRBJ2-2; 8 positions agree with TRBD1. DNA of the CDR3: TGTGCCAGTAGTATGGGACAGGAGCGAGTCACCGGGGAGCTGTTTTTT. It translates to CASSMGQERVTGELFF.